The entry below describes one TCR beta chain. The antigen is unknown. The donor population consisted of healthy HIV-negative adults with no recent acute infections or vaccinations. CD4+ cells underwent separation, giving CD45RA+ naive and CD45RA-negative memory subsets. This sample is drawn from a study of shared clonotypes between healthy human individuals. The V end was cut by 3 bases, the J end by 3 bases, with 12 bases between. This CDR3 has 14 amino acids. The repertoire was sequenced with immunoSEQ multiplex PCR; TCRdb's copy has only in-frame clones and lacks some. This repertoire shows approximately 1,500,000 clones, roughly 96% found once; its top ten account for 1.2%. General study findings and limits: Larger estimated richness was generally seen in naive subsets than in memory subsets. The study drew on few donors, limiting represented genetic and exposure-history diversity.

Sequenced: naive CD4+ T cells sorted from blood. The subset: CD45RA+ positively selected. The source is a man under 40 in good health. The chain is built from TRBV23-1 and TRBJ2-7; D gene unclear. TRBV23-1 is an ORF, with its function uncertain. The CDR3 DNA reads TGCGCCAGCAGTCAGCCCGTTATAATCTACGAGCAGTACTTC. It specifies CASSQPVIIYEQYF.